A selection of T cell receptor beta chains follows, all from one sample in a study of shared clonotypes between healthy human individuals. Profiling relied on immunoSEQ multiplex PCR, and the TCRdb table lists in-frame clones only, not all of them. The table includes about 2 million clones, 85% to 95% detected once. Sequencing was performed on naive CD8+ T cells sorted from blood. These receptors were collected from a young man in good health. Both conserved end residues are part of each CDR3. Fields, in order: D gene, clone size, V gene, J gene, CDR3 protein, CDR3 DNA. D genes are given only for firm matches. Size is stated for part of the rows, as once, few or many counts, or as a class when the clone is expanded.

d_gene: .
abundance: .
v_gene: TRBV4-1
j_gene: TRBJ2-2
CDR3aa: CASSPTRAGELFF
CDR3nt: TGCGCCAGCAGCCCTACGAGGGCCGGGGAGCTGTTTTTT

d_gene: TRBD2
abundance: .
v_gene: TRBV10-1
j_gene: TRBJ2-3
CDR3aa: CASSESFGGDTDTQYF
CDR3nt: TGCGCCAGCAGTGAGTCGTTTGGGGGGGACACAGATACGCAGTATTTT

d_gene: .
abundance: .
v_gene: TRBV2
j_gene: TRBJ2-2
CDR3aa: CARSWGENTGELFF
CDR3nt: TGTGCCCGCAGCTGGGGGGAGAACACCGGGGAGCTGTTTTTT

d_gene: .
abundance: .
v_gene: TRBV19
j_gene: TRBJ2-7
CDR3aa: CASSIGGGTYEQYF
CDR3nt: TGTGCCAGTAGTATTGGGGGAGGTACCTACGAGCAGTACTTC

d_gene: .
abundance: .
v_gene: TRBV6-5
j_gene: TRBJ1-1
CDR3aa: CASGALNTEAFF
CDR3nt: TGTGCCAGCGGAGCCTTGAACACTGAAGCTTTCTTT

d_gene: .
abundance: .
v_gene: TRBV27
j_gene: TRBJ2-7
CDR3aa: CASSLTIQGEQYF
CDR3nt: TGTGCCAGCAGTTTAACAATCCAGGGAGAGCAGTACTTC

d_gene: TRBD1
abundance: .
v_gene: TRBV7-6
j_gene: TRBJ1-1
CDR3aa: CASSLDVGQGSTEAFF
CDR3nt: TGTGCCAGCAGCCTGGATGTTGGACAGGGGAGCACTGAAGCTTTCTTT

d_gene: .
abundance: .
v_gene: TRBV7-7
j_gene: TRBJ2-5
CDR3aa: CASTSGGQETQYF
CDR3nt: TGTGCTAGCACCAGTGGGGGCCAAGAGACCCAGTACTTC

d_gene: TRBD1
abundance: once
v_gene: TRBV25-1
j_gene: TRBJ2-2
CDR3aa: CASSEETGGTGELFF
CDR3nt: TGTGCCAGCAGTGAAGAGACAGGGGGCACCGGGGAGCTGTTTTTT

d_gene: .
abundance: .
v_gene: TRBV5-6
j_gene: TRBJ2-7
CDR3aa: CASSFGPGGYEQYF
CDR3nt: TGTGCCAGCAGTTTCGGGCCAGGAGGGTACGAGCAGTACTTC

d_gene: .
abundance: few
v_gene: TRBV6-6
j_gene: TRBJ1-2
CDR3aa: CASRLIDYGYTF
CDR3nt: TGTGCCAGCAGGCTCATAGACTATGGCTACACCTTC

d_gene: TRBD1
abundance: .
v_gene: TRBV5-8
j_gene: TRBJ2-7
CDR3aa: CASSFQGESGQYF
CDR3nt: TGTGCCAGCAGCTTCCAGGGGGAGTCAGGGCAGTACTTC

d_gene: TRBD2
abundance: .
v_gene: TRBV11-2
j_gene: TRBJ2-1
CDR3aa: CASSLTSGGYSEQFF
CDR3nt: TGTGCCAGCAGCTTGACTAGCGGGGGGTACAGTGAGCAGTTCTTC

d_gene: TRBD2
abundance: .
v_gene: TRBV4-3
j_gene: TRBJ2-7
CDR3aa: CASSQDFRGSGRSYEQYF
CDR3nt: TGCGCCAGCAGCCAAGACTTCCGTGGTAGCGGGAGGTCCTACGAGCAGTACTTC

d_gene: .
abundance: .
v_gene: TRBV5-6
j_gene: TRBJ2-7
CDR3aa: CASAGWGIVYEQYF
CDR3nt: TGTGCCAGCGCGGGGTGGGGTATCGTCTACGAGCAGTACTTC

d_gene: TRBD2
abundance: .
v_gene: TRBV13
j_gene: TRBJ2-2
CDR3aa: CASSETGTSDNTGELFF
CDR3nt: TGTGCCAGCAGCGAAACCGGGACTAGCGATAACACCGGGGAGCTGTTTTTT

d_gene: .
abundance: .
v_gene: TRBV6-1
j_gene: TRBJ1-3
CDR3aa: CASSEFGGAGNTIYF
CDR3nt: TGTGCCAGCAGTGAATTCGGGGGTGCGGGAAACACCATATATTTT

d_gene: .
abundance: .
v_gene: TRBV28
j_gene: TRBJ1-1
CDR3aa: CASSLSSTGRKYVGDTEAFF
CDR3nt: TGTGCCAGCAGTTTATCATCGACCGGGAGGAAATACGTGGGGGACACTGAAGCTTTCTTT

d_gene: .
abundance: .
v_gene: TRBV19
j_gene: TRBJ2-7
CDR3aa: CASSMTLHSYEQYF
CDR3nt: TGTGCCAGTAGTATGACACTCCACTCCTACGAGCAGTACTTC

d_gene: .
abundance: .
v_gene: TRBV15
j_gene: TRBJ2-3
CDR3aa: CATSTYHGLGDTQYF
CDR3nt: TGTGCCACCAGCACCTATCACGGACTGGGAGATACGCAGTATTTT

d_gene: .
abundance: .
v_gene: TRBV10-2
j_gene: TRBJ2-3
CDR3aa: CASSQASDTQYF
CDR3nt: TGCGCCAGCAGTCAAGCCTCAGATACGCAGTATTTT

d_gene: TRBD1
abundance: .
v_gene: TRBV4-1
j_gene: TRBJ2-3
CDR3aa: CASSHRDRGTDTQYF
CDR3nt: TGCGCCAGCAGCCACCGGGACAGGGGCACAGATACGCAGTATTTT

d_gene: TRBD1
abundance: .
v_gene: TRBV29-1
j_gene: TRBJ2-2
CDR3aa: CSVEIGRGPGELFF
CDR3nt: TGCAGCGTTGAGATCGGCAGGGGGCCCGGGGAGCTGTTTTTT

d_gene: .
abundance: .
v_gene: TRBV27
j_gene: TRBJ2-6
CDR3aa: CASSPHGSGANVLTF
CDR3nt: TGTGCCAGCAGCCCCCATGGCTCTGGGGCCAACGTCCTGACTTTC

d_gene: .
abundance: .
v_gene: TRBV5-1
j_gene: TRBJ2-7
CDR3aa: CASSPPVRTYEQYF
CDR3nt: TGCGCCAGCAGCCCCCCGGTACGGACCTACGAGCAGTACTTC

d_gene: .
abundance: .
v_gene: TRBV4-1
j_gene: TRBJ2-7
CDR3aa: CAASPGVPYEQYF
CDR3nt: TGCGCCGCCTCTCCGGGAGTCCCCTACGAGCAGTACTTC

d_gene: TRBD1
abundance: .
v_gene: TRBV27
j_gene: TRBJ1-6
CDR3aa: CASSRTGSSYNSPLHF
CDR3nt: TGTGCCAGCAGTAGGACAGGGAGCTCCTATAATTCACCCCTCCACTTT

d_gene: TRBD1
abundance: once
v_gene: TRBV4-3
j_gene: TRBJ1-1
CDR3aa: CASSQLMEGQGTEAFF
CDR3nt: TGCGCCAGCAGCCAACTAATGGAAGGACAGGGGACTGAAGCTTTCTTT

d_gene: .
abundance: .
v_gene: TRBV4-1
j_gene: TRBJ1-3
CDR3aa: CASSQEAGGNTIYF
CDR3nt: TGCGCCAGCAGCCAAGAGGCTGGGGGAAACACCATATATTTT

d_gene: .
abundance: .
v_gene: TRBV5-1
j_gene: TRBJ2-1
CDR3aa: CASSPPLNNEQFF
CDR3nt: TGCGCCAGCAGCCCGCCCCTGAACAATGAGCAGTTCTTC

d_gene: .
abundance: .
v_gene: TRBV4-1
j_gene: TRBJ2-7
CDR3aa: CASSQERAYEQYF
CDR3nt: TGCGCCAGCAGCCAAGAGCGGGCCTACGAGCAGTACTTC

d_gene: .
abundance: .
v_gene: TRBV15
j_gene: TRBJ1-1
CDR3aa: CATSQANTEAFF
CDR3nt: TGTGCCACCAGTCAGGCAAACACTGAAGCTTTCTTT

d_gene: .
abundance: .
v_gene: TRBV2
j_gene: TRBJ2-7
CDR3aa: CASSEAGAGFELVYEQYF
CDR3nt: TGTGCCAGCAGTGAAGCGGGGGCAGGGTTTGAGCTAGTATACGAGCAGTACTTC

d_gene: .
abundance: .
v_gene: TRBV4-3
j_gene: TRBJ2-1
CDR3aa: CASSQYTESTYNEQFF
CDR3nt: TGCGCCAGCAGCCAATACACAGAGTCTACCTACAATGAGCAGTTCTTC

d_gene: .
abundance: .
v_gene: TRBV27
j_gene: TRBJ2-5
CDR3aa: CASSLRRQETQYF
CDR3nt: TGTGCCAGCAGTTTACGACGCCAAGAGACCCAGTACTTC

d_gene: TRBD2
abundance: .
v_gene: TRBV7-2
j_gene: TRBJ2-1
CDR3aa: CASSLAPSGNEQFF
CDR3nt: TGTGCCAGCAGCTTAGCACCTAGCGGCAATGAGCAGTTCTTC

d_gene: .
abundance: .
v_gene: TRBV5-6
j_gene: TRBJ1-1
CDR3aa: CASSLYESTEAFF
CDR3nt: TGTGCCAGCAGCTTGTATGAAAGCACTGAAGCTTTCTTT

d_gene: TRBD2
abundance: .
v_gene: TRBV28
j_gene: TRBJ2-5
CDR3aa: CASNLAGEETQYF
CDR3nt: TGTGCCAGCAATTTAGCGGGGGAGGAGACCCAGTACTTC

d_gene: .
abundance: .
v_gene: TRBV5-6
j_gene: TRBJ1-2
CDR3aa: CASSQGHPDYGYTF
CDR3nt: TGTGCCAGCAGCCAGGGACATCCCGACTATGGCTACACCTTC

d_gene: .
abundance: .
v_gene: TRBV2
j_gene: TRBJ2-1
CDR3aa: CASGSSGPYNEQFF
CDR3nt: TGTGCCAGCGGATCCAGCGGGCCCTACAATGAGCAGTTCTTC

d_gene: TRBD1
abundance: few
v_gene: TRBV6-5
j_gene: TRBJ1-6
CDR3aa: CASSYGPGGNSPLHF
CDR3nt: TGTGCCAGCAGTTACGGGCCAGGGGGCAATTCACCCCTCCACTTT

d_gene: .
abundance: .
v_gene: TRBV5-6
j_gene: TRBJ2-3
CDR3aa: CASSLGTATQYF
CDR3nt: TGTGCCAGCAGCTTGGGGACAGCTACGCAGTATTTT

d_gene: TRBD2
abundance: .
v_gene: TRBV7-8
j_gene: TRBJ2-3
CDR3aa: CASSAGLGADTQYF
CDR3nt: TGTGCCAGCAGCGCAGGACTAGGGGCAGATACGCAGTATTTT

d_gene: .
abundance: .
v_gene: TRBV27
j_gene: TRBJ2-3
CDR3aa: CASSLTDTVGDTQYF
CDR3nt: TGTGCCAGCAGCTTGACAGACACAGTGGGAGATACGCAGTATTTT

d_gene: .
abundance: .
v_gene: TRBV7-9
j_gene: TRBJ2-7
CDR3aa: CASSFIIGQIYEQYF
CDR3nt: TGTGCCAGCAGCTTTATTATCGGGCAGATCTACGAGCAGTACTTC

d_gene: .
abundance: .
v_gene: TRBV6-1
j_gene: TRBJ1-5
CDR3aa: CASSEGRANNQPQHF
CDR3nt: TGTGCCAGCAGTGAAGGCAGGGCGAACAATCAGCCCCAGCATTTT

d_gene: .
abundance: .
v_gene: TRBV13
j_gene: TRBJ2-7
CDR3aa: CASSLSGDDYEQYF
CDR3nt: TGTGCCAGCAGCTTATCAGGGGATGACTACGAGCAGTACTTC